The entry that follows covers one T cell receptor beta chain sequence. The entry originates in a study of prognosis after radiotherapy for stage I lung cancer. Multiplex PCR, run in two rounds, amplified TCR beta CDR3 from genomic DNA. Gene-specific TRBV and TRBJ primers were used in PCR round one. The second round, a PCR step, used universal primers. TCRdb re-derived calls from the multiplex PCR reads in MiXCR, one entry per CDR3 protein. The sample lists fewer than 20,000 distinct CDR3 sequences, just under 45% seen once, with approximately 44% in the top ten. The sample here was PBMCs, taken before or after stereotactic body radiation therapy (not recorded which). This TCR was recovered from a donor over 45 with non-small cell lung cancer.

CDR3 residues: CASRTGGYEQFF. CDR3 DNA: TGTGCCAGCAGGACAGGGGGCTATGAGCAGTTCTTC. This sequence joins TRBV6-1 and TRBJ2-1; TRBD1 matches at 10 bases. J gave up 8 bases and V 6 bases, and 1 base lay outside the gene matches. The germline CDR1 and CDR2 sequences are MNHNS and SASEGT. This CDR3 comprises 12 residues.